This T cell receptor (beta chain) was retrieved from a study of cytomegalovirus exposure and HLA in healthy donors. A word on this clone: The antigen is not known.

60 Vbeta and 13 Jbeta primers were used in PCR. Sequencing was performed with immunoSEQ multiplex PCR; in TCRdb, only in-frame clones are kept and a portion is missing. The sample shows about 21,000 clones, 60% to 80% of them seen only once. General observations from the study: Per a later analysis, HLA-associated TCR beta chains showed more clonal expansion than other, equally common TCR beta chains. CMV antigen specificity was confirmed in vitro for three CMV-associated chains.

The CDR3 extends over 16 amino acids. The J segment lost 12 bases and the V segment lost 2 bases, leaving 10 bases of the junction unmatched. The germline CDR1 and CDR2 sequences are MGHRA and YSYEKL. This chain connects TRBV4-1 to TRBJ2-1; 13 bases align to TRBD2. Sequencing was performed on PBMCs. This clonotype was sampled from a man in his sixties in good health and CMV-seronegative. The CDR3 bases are TGCGCCAGCAGCCAAATGGGACTAGCGGGGAATCCGAGGCAGTTCTTC. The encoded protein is CASSQMGLAGNPRQFF.